The 11 T cell receptor beta chains given below trace back to one sample, sequenced in a study of control samples from healthy donors and cancer patients. The repertoire was sequenced with immunoSEQ multiplex PCR; TCRdb's copy has only in-frame clones and lacks some. This repertoire shows roughly 220,000 clones, 90% to 95% found once; its top ten account for around 1.5%. The sequencing sample was made of blood. These receptors were taken from a man in his fifties or sixties in good health.

The rearrangement uses TRBV6-5 and TRBJ1-2; D gene uncertain. The CDR3 is 13 residues long. CDR1 MNHEY and CDR2 SVGAGI come from the germline V gene. Deletions cut 7 bases from V and 2 bases from J, with 11 bases between. CDR3 residues: CASISRTNYGYTF. In nucleotides, the CDR3 is TGTGCCAGCATCAGTCGAACAAACTATGGCTACACCTTC.

The chain recombines TRBV2 with TRBJ1-1; D is possibly TRBD1 (5 bases). The germline V gene encodes CDR1 SNHLY and CDR2 FYNNEI. The V end was cut by 6 bases, the J end by 0 bases, with 14 bases between. The CDR3 totals 15 residues. The CDR3 DNA follows: TGTGCCAGCAGGCAGTCAAGGGGAATGAACACTGAAGCTTTCTTT. Amino acid sequence: CASRQSRGMNTEAFF. Based on the CDR3 plus reference TRBV2 and TRBJ1-1, the full variable domain is EPEVTQTPSHQVTQMGQEVILRCVPISNHLYFYWYRQILGQKVEFLVSFYNNEISEKSEIFDDQFSVERPDGSNFTLKIRSTKLEDSAMYFCASRQSRGMNTEAFFGQGTRLTVV.

The chain joins TRBV11-2 to TRBJ1-2, with D uncertain. V dropped 3 bases and J dropped 2 bases, with 4 bases sitting between them. CDR1 is SGHAT and CDR2 is FQNNGV in the germline V gene. This CDR3 spans 12 amino acids. The CDR3 protein is CASSLLNYGYTF. In DNA, the CDR3 is TGTGCCAGCAGCTTGCTGAACTATGGCTACACCTTC.

DNA of the CDR3: TGCAGCGTTGAGGGCAGGGAGAGCTATGGCTACACCTTC. It codes for CSVEGRESYGYTF. V gene TRBV29-1 combines with J gene TRBJ1-2; tentatively, D is TRBD1 (5 bases). Trimming removed 3 bases at V and 4 bases at J, with 12 bases between. The CDR3 has 13 amino acids. CDR1 and CDR2 from the germline V gene are SQVTM and ANQGSEA.

The chain couples TRBV2 to TRBJ1-1; D gene ambiguous. Germline values: CDR1 SNHLY, CDR2 FYNNEI. V gave up 5 bases and J gave up 0 bases, with 10 bases separating them. The CDR3 contains 14 residues. The chain's CDR3 is CASSPRRMNTEAFF. In nucleotides, the CDR3 is TGTGCCAGCAGTCCCCGGAGAATGAACACTGAAGCTTTCTTT.

This rearrangement joins TRBV5-4 to TRBJ1-2, with no clear D. Germline V gene lookup returns CDR1 SGHNT and CDR2 YYREEE (reference sequence). The CDR3 has 15 amino acids. V shed 3 bases and J shed 6 bases, with 18 bases lying between them. CDR3 residues: CASSSIVRAGDGYTF. CDR3 nucleotides: TGTGCCAGCAGCTCTATCGTCCGGGCTGGGGATGGCTACACCTTC.

J is TRBJ1-3 and V is TRBV18; no clear D gene. V was shortened by 2 bases and J by 0 bases, with 11 bases between the two germline ends. The V gene's germline CDR1 is KGHSH and CDR2 LQKENI. The CDR3 extends over 16 amino acids. The CDR3 region is CASSPNPGSSGNTIYF. The CDR3 nucleotides are TGTGCCAGCTCACCAAACCCAGGATCCTCTGGAAACACCATATATTTT.

V is TRBV4-2 and J is TRBJ2-2; D unclear. Germline loops: CDR1 LGHNA, CDR2 YNFKEQ. The CDR3 has 16 residues. V lost 3 bases to trimming and J lost 4 bases, with 15 bases between them. CDR3 residues: CASSHDRQAPTGELFF. The CDR3 bases are TGTGCCAGCAGCCATGACCGACAAGCCCCCACCGGGGAGCTGTTTTTT.

The chain combines TRBV6-1 with TRBJ1-1; 8 nucleotides align to TRBD1. There are 14 residues in the CDR3. The germline V gene has CDR1 MNHNS and CDR2 SASEGT. V lost 3 bases to trimming and J lost 5 bases; unmatched junction nucleotides: 5. The DNA for the CDR3 is TGTGCCAGCAGTGACAGGGGGCGGGTAACTGAAGCTTTCTTT. It specifies CASSDRGRVTEAFF.

V is TRBV21-1 and J is TRBJ2-7; the table's D call, TRBD2, was not checked against the DNA. TRBV21-1 is a documented pseudogene. The CDR3 consists of 15 residues. This CDR3 reads CASSKGLADPYEQYV. CDR3 nucleotide sequence: TGTGCCAGCAGCAAAGGGCTAGCGGACCCCTACGAGCAGTACGTC.

The chain recombines TRBV27 with TRBJ1-2, with D possibly being TRBD1 (6 bases). The ends were cut back, 1 base at V and 4 bases at J, with 13 bases in the middle. This CDR3 has 15 residues. Germline CDR1 reads MNHEY; CDR2 reads SMNVEV (reference sequence). CDR3 bases: TGTGCCAGCAGTTTATTTCGGACAGACGCCTATGGCTACACCTTC. This gives the protein CASSLFRTDAYGYTF.